This is a list of T cell receptor beta chains from one sample in a study of blood T cells in healthy people across ages. TCRdb re-derived calls from the 5' RACE reads in MiXCR, one entry per CDR3 protein. The sample has about 800,000 distinct CDR3 sequences, 58% seen once. The sequenced sample was blood. The origin of the receptors is a man aged 30 to 39 in good health. CDR3s include the opening cysteine and the closing phenylalanine or tryptophan. Fields, in order: clone size, D gene, V gene, J gene, CDR3 length, CDR3 protein, CDR3 DNA. D genes are given only for firm matches. Clone size is shown for a subset of rows, as once, few, many or a class of expanded clone.

>-|-|TRBV5-6|TRBJ2-1|15
CASSSGEVGSNEQFF
TGTGCCAGCAGCTCCGGGGAGGTCGGATCGAATGAGCAGTTCTTC
>-|-|TRBV29-1|TRBJ2-3|15
CSVEDGGRDTDTQYF
TGCAGCGTTGAAGACGGAGGACGCGACACAGATACGCAGTATTTT
>-|TRBD2|TRBV2|TRBJ2-1|19
CASSPVLAGGPLSYNEQFF
TGTGCCAGCAGTCCCGTCCTAGCGGGAGGGCCCCTCTCCTACAATGAGCAGTTCTTC
>-|-|TRBV4-3|TRBJ1-1|14
CASSQVRGGTEAFF
TGCGCCAGCAGCCAAGTTAGGGGAGGCACTGAAGCTTTCTTT
>-|-|TRBV20-1|TRBJ2-1|13
CSARGGDYNEQFF
TGCAGTGCTAGGGGGGGAGACTACAATGAGCAGTTCTTC
>few|TRBD2|TRBV20-1|TRBJ2-7|13
CRAASGESYEQYF
TGCAGGGCCGCTAGCGGGGAGTCCTACGAGCAGTACTTC
>-|-|TRBV11-2|TRBJ2-1|15
CASSSGTGGRVEQFF
TGTGCCAGCAGTTCCGGGACTGGGGGAAGGGTTGAGCAGTTCTTC
>-|TRBD2|TRBV6-1|TRBJ2-3|15
CASIPQRGYTDTQYF
TGTGCCAGCATTCCGCAGCGGGGGTACACAGATACGCAGTATTTT
>-|TRBD1|TRBV7-2|TRBJ1-2|16
CASSPDHFDRGPGYTF
TGTGCCAGCAGCCCCGATCACTTCGACAGGGGGCCTGGCTACACCTTC
>-|-|TRBV7-2|TRBJ2-1|13
CASSLEDRRRQFF
TGTGCCAGCAGCTTAGAAGATCGGCGGAGGCAGTTCTTC
>-|-|TRBV28|TRBJ1-5|15
CASSPYGGSNQPQHF
TGTGCCAGCAGTCCCTACGGGGGGAGCAATCAGCCCCAGCATTTT
>-|-|TRBV5-1|TRBJ2-5|13
CASSIMVGETQYF
TGCGCCAGCAGTATCATGGTGGGAGAGACCCAGTACTTC
>-|TRBD2|TRBV7-2|TRBJ2-7|16
CASSFDSGGAYYEQYF
TGTGCCAGCAGCTTCGATAGCGGGGGGGCGTACTACGAGCAGTACTTC
>-|-|TRBV10-3|TRBJ2-1|13
CAISGQRTGEQFF
TGTGCCATCAGTGGACAGCGGACCGGTGAGCAGTTCTTC
>few|-|TRBV24-1|TRBJ2-7|13
CATSDDSSYEQYF
TGTGCCACCAGTGATGACTCCTCCTACGAGCAGTACTTC
>-|-|TRBV5-1|TRBJ2-7|12
CASSLAPPEQYF
TGCGCCAGCAGCTTAGCCCCTCCCGAGCAGTACTTC
>few|-|TRBV7-2|TRBJ2-5|13
CASSLGPGPTQYF
TGTGCCAGCAGCTTAGGACCCGGACCTACCCAGTACTTC
>-|-|TRBV29-1|TRBJ2-1|13
CSGGFDYSNEQFF
TGCAGCGGGGGTTTTGACTATTCCAATGAGCAGTTCTTC
>few|TRBD1|TRBV20-1|TRBJ2-7|15
CSATEGTGGSYEQYF
TGCAGTGCTACGGAAGGGACAGGGGGCTCATACGAGCAGTACTTC
>-|-|TRBV20-1|TRBJ1-4|14
CSARDGGWNEKLFF
TGCAGTGCTAGAGATGGAGGGTGGAATGAAAAACTGTTTTTT
>few|TRBD2|TRBV10-3|TRBJ2-2|17
CAISPSQGLENTGELFF
TGTGCCATCAGTCCCTCCCAGGGACTAGAGAACACCGGGGAGCTGTTTTTT
>-|TRBD1|TRBV12-3/TRBV12-4|TRBJ2-7|14
CASRVDRGLGEQYF
TGTGCCAGCAGGGTTGACAGGGGTCTGGGGGAGCAGTACTTC
>-|TRBD2|TRBV5-1|TRBJ2-7|15
CASSLVGLASNKQYF
TGCGCCAGCAGCTTGGTGGGACTAGCGTCCAACAAGCAGTACTTC
>few|-|TRBV7-2|TRBJ2-5|15
CASSFQAQGAETQYF
TGTGCCAGCAGCTTTCAAGCACAGGGCGCAGAGACCCAGTACTTC
>-|TRBD2|TRBV7-9|TRBJ2-7|16
CASSSDLAGDPREQYF
TGTGCCAGCAGCTCGGACCTAGCGGGAGACCCCCGCGAGCAGTACTTC
>-|TRBD2|TRBV20-1|TRBJ2-3|15
CSAGDSGRDPDTQYF
TGCAGTGCTGGAGATAGCGGGAGGGATCCAGATACGCAGTATTTT
>-|TRBD2|TRBV20-1|TRBJ2-5|12
CSASSGGREQYF
TGCAGTGCTAGCTCGGGCGGGAGGGAGCAGTACTTC
>-|-|TRBV12-3/TRBV12-4|TRBJ1-2|12
CASSLEGSGYTF
TGTGCCAGCAGTTTGGAGGGGTCCGGCTACACCTTC
>-|-|TRBV11-1|TRBJ2-7|14
CASSRDWGSYEQYF
TGTGCCAGCTCCCGCGACTGGGGGTCCTACGAGCAGTACTTC
>-|-|TRBV5-4|TRBJ2-1|16
CASSPWGGGSYNEQFF
TGTGCCAGCAGCCCTTGGGGGGGCGGCTCTTACAATGAGCAGTTCTTC
>-|-|TRBV4-2|TRBJ2-4|16
CASSQGERQRENVQYF
TGTGCCAGCAGCCAAGGAGAAAGACAGAGAGAAAACGTTCAGTACTTC
>-|-|TRBV29-1|TRBJ1-2|18
CSVEDPRRRIEYYYGYTF
TGCAGCGTTGAAGATCCGAGACGGAGGATTGAGTACTACTATGGCTACACCTTC
>-|-|TRBV6-5|TRBJ1-1|14
CASSYSILRGEAFF
TGTGCCAGCAGTTACTCGATTCTCCGGGGTGAAGCTTTCTTT
>-|TRBD2|TRBV27|TRBJ2-3|12
CASSSERESQYF
TGTGCCAGCAGTTCGGAGCGGGAGTCGCAGTATTTT
>-|-|TRBV28|TRBJ1-5|11
CASSLQRTQHF
TGTGCCAGCAGTTTACAACGTACCCAGCATTTT
>-|-|TRBV20-1|TRBJ2-5|15
CSASYTLARGETQYF
TGCAGTGCTAGTTACACCCTAGCGAGAGGAGAGACCCAGTACTTC
>few|TRBD1|TRBV20-1|TRBJ2-5|14
CSARDNTGGETQYF
TGCAGTGCTAGAGATAATACAGGGGGGGAGACCCAGTACTTC
>once|TRBD1|TRBV11-2|TRBJ2-7|14
CASSQGQGLYEQYF
TGTGCCAGCAGCCAGGGACAGGGTTTGTACGAGCAGTACTTC
>-|-|TRBV13|TRBJ2-3|15
CASSALHRDGTTQYF
TGTGCCAGCAGCGCCCTACACCGGGACGGAACTACGCAGTATTTT
>-|-|TRBV2|TRBJ1-3|13
CASSGVSGNTIYF
TGTGCCAGCAGTGGTGTCTCTGGAAACACCATATATTTT
>many|-|TRBV11-3|TRBJ2-5|14
CASSLRERVSEQYF
TGTGCCAGCAGCTTACGGGAGAGGGTTAGTGAGCAGTACTTC
>-|-|TRBV5-8|TRBJ1-2|14
CASSPGQPLYGYTF
TGTGCCAGCAGCCCTGGACAACCTCTTTATGGCTACACCTTC
>-|TRBD1|TRBV10-3|TRBJ2-7|16
CAIRGDTGGDSYEQYF
TGTGCCATAAGGGGGGATACAGGGGGCGACTCCTACGAGCAGTACTTC
>-|TRBD1|TRBV19|TRBJ1-2|15
CASRPYGTASYGYTF
TGTGCCAGTAGACCATATGGGACAGCCTCCTATGGCTACACCTTC